The 21 T cell receptor beta chains below all came from one sample that was sequenced in a study of T and B cells in COVID-19 patients. Multiplex PCR with BIOMED2 TRB-A/B primer pools amplified TRB rearrangements. Each CDR3 protein gets one entry after TCRdb re-called the multiplex PCR reads with MiXCR. This sample yields about 14,000 distinct CDR3 sequences, of which about 29% are seen a single time; about 1% belongs to the top ten. Blood genomic DNA input for TRB amplification was about 220-500 ng. The material sequenced was blood. Receptor source: a human donor who had recovered from COVID-19.

The count of this clonotype is one. It may be a read error: a sequence one base away is much more abundant. The rearrangement joins TRBV30 to TRBJ2-7, with D unresolved. V was shortened by 8 bases and J by 7 bases, with 6 bases between the two germline ends. The CDR3 has 8 amino acids. The germline gives CDR1 GTSNPN, CDR2 SVGIG (reference sequence). CDR3 coding DNA: TGTGCCCTCCGGGAGCAGTACTTC. This gives the protein CALREQYF.

The rearrangement joins TRBV14 to TRBJ1-1, with 7 bases that match TRBD1. CDR1 SGHDN and CDR2 FVKESK come from the germline V gene. The CDR3 totals 14 residues. Trimming took 4 bases from V and 4 from J; bases not matched to a gene: 6. CDR3 DNA: TGTGCCAGCAGCCTGAACAGGGGAGGCACTGAAGCTTTCTTT. Amino acids: CASSLNRGGTEAFF.

In its sample, this clonotype ranks as medium-sized. V gene TRBV30 combines with J gene TRBJ1-4, with D perhaps matching TRBD1 (6 bases). Germline V CDR1 and CDR2: GTSNPN, SVGIG (reference sequence). V was pared by 2 bases and J by 9 bases, with 13 bases between. The CDR3 has 13 amino acids. CDR3: CAWSIPGVKKLFF. CDR3 nucleotide sequence: TGTGCCTGGAGTATTCCAGGGGTGAAAAAACTGTTTTTT.

This sequence joins TRBV18 and TRBJ2-4; D is ambiguous. From germline, CDR1 is KGHSH and CDR2 LQKENI. Trimming left V 3 bases short and J 0 bases short, with 12 bases between. CDR3 size: 16 residues. The CDR3 coding sequence is TGTGCCAGCTCACCCTTAGGACCGGAAGCCAAAAACATTCAGTACTTC. This gives the protein CASSPLGPEAKNIQYF.

This clonotype was seen more than once but under ten times. This chain links TRBV6-5 with TRBJ2-3, with D perhaps TRBD1 (5 bases). Germline values: CDR1 MNHEY, CDR2 SVGAGI. V was clipped by 6 bases and J by 8 bases, with 18 bases between them. The CDR3 consists of 14 residues. This CDR3 reads CASSPLGRQGTQYF. CDR3 nucleotide sequence: TGTGCCAGCAGCCCCCTGGGGCGGCAAGGTACGCAGTATTTT.

This clonotype was observed a few times. The rearrangement uses TRBV30 and TRBJ1-1, with a possible D match to TRBD1 (6 bases). The CDR3 is 13 amino acids. The germline V gene encodes CDR1 GTSNPN and CDR2 SVGIG (reference sequence). V was cut by 0 bases and J by 11 bases, with 16 bases left in between. CDR3 region: CAWSVQGPRSAFF. The CDR3 nucleotides read TGTGCCTGGAGTGTACAGGGTCCTAGATCTGCTTTCTTT.

This clonotype was seen repeatedly, ten times or more. The V and J genes are TRBV19 and TRBJ2-2; 12 nucleotides match TRBD2. This CDR3 comprises 18 residues. Per germline, CDR1 LNHDA and CDR2 SQIVND (reference sequence). J gave up 5 bases and V 1 base, and 8 bases lay outside the gene matches. The CDR3 protein is CASSIARLAGVGTGELFF. The CDR3 nucleotides are TGTGCCAGTAGTATAGCGCGACTAGCGGGGGTTGGGACCGGGGAGCTGTTTTTT.

This sequence joins TRBV27 and TRBJ2-7, with 12 bases identical to TRBD2. V shed 5 bases, J shed 4 bases, and the junction held 15 bases outside the gene matches. The CDR3 spans 18 residues. Germline V gives CDR1 MNHEY, CDR2 SMNVEV (reference sequence). CDR3 in amino acids: CASSPYARLAGVSYEQYF. The CDR3 nucleotides are TGTGCCAGCAGTCCTTACGCCAGACTAGCGGGAGTGTCGTACGAGCAGTACTTC.

This clonotype was picked up one time. This chain uses TRBV27 with TRBJ1-1; a weak D match, TRBD1 (5 bases). CDR1 MNHEY and CDR2 SMNVEV come from the germline V gene (reference sequence). Trimming removed 4 bases at V and 1 base at J, with 13 bases between. There are 15 residues in the CDR3. As DNA, the CDR3 is TGTGCCAGCAGTTCCCCGACTCAGGGGAACACTGAAGCTTTCTTT. Encoded protein: CASSSPTQGNTEAFF.

This clonotype came up a few times. The V gene is TRBV6-2 or TRBV6-3, the J gene TRBJ1-1, with D tentatively TRBD1 (5 bases). Trimming left V 7 bases short and J 2 bases short, with 11 bases between. The CDR3 is made up of 13 amino acids. CDR1 and CDR2 (germline): MNHEY, SVGEGT. The CDR3 is CASKAGRNTEAFF. The CDR3 DNA reads TGTGCCAGCAAGGCAGGGAGAAACACTGAAGCTTTCTTT.

Relative to its sample, this clonotype is medium-sized. The chain employs TRBV19 and TRBJ1-2, with 8 bases fitting TRBD1. Germline V lookup: CDR1 LNHDA, CDR2 SQIVND (reference sequence). The CDR3 consists of 15 residues. Trimming cost V 6 bases and J 5 bases; bases outside gene matches: 11. The CDR3 DNA is TGTGCCAGTAGCTCGCAGACAGGGGTTCGGTATGGCTACACCTTC. Translated, it gives CASSSQTGVRYGYTF.

The CDR3: CASSLEGIPYNSPLHF. CDR3 sequence (DNA): TGTGCCAGCAGTTTGGAGGGGATTCCCTATAATTCACCCCTCCACTTT. The genes are TRBV12-3 or TRBV12-4 and TRBJ1-6, with D maybe TRBD1 (5 bases). V shed 3 bases and J shed 2 bases, with 11 bases lying between them. The CDR3 totals 16 residues.

The V call is TRBV12-3 or TRBV12-4, the J call TRBJ1-5; 10 bases match TRBD1. The CDR3 runs 16 residues. V was clipped by 3 bases and J by 2 bases; unmatched bases: 4. CDR3 nucleotides: TGTGCCAGCAGTTTGACAGGGGGCCAGGGCAATCAGCCCCAGCATTTT. It codes for CASSLTGGQGNQPQHF.

Remarks on this clonotype: A much larger clone lies one base from this, so it may be a read error. The V and J genes are TRBV19 and TRBJ2-7, with 14 bases lining up with TRBD2. Germline V gene sequence: CDR1 LNHDA, CDR2 SQIVND (reference sequence). V lost 6 bases and J lost 12; bases outside the gene matches: 16. The CDR3 spans 16 residues. The CDR3 is CASSTTRGLAGAGRYF. The CDR3 DNA reads TGTGCCAGTAGCACTACTAGGGGACTAGCGGGAGCCGGGCGGTACTTC.

The CDR3 nucleotides read TGTGCCAGCAGTGTAGAAGCGGACGTAGATCCCCTCCACTTT. This translates into CASSVEADVDPLHF. This chain links TRBV7-2 with TRBJ1-6; D is uncertain. V shed 6 bases and J shed 13 bases, with 19 bases lying between them. Germline lookup yields CDR1 SGHTA and CDR2 FQGNSA. The CDR3 has 14 residues.

This clonotype was detected many times. This rearrangement joins TRBV27 to TRBJ2-7; maybe TRBD2 (7 bases). There are 14 residues in the CDR3. V was shortened by 5 bases and J by 4 bases, with 15 bases between the two germline ends. Germline loops: CDR1 MNHEY, CDR2 SMNVEV (reference sequence). The CDR3 sequence is CASSPLGGVYEQYF. In nucleotides, the CDR3 is TGTGCCAGCAGTCCCCTAGGGGGGGTATACGAGCAGTACTTC.

This clonotype was detected only a few times. This chain connects TRBV19 to TRBJ2-7, with 8 bases identical to TRBD1. Per the germline V gene, CDR1 is LNHDA and CDR2 is SQIVND (reference sequence). With 1 base clipped from V and 2 bases from J, the junction kept 10 bases outside the gene matches. This CDR3 region has 17 residues. In DNA form, the CDR3 reads TGTGCCAGTAGTATAGTGGTTTCCGGGACAGGTGCCTACGAGCAGTACTTC. As protein: CASSIVVSGTGAYEQYF.

This clonotype has more than one count but fewer than ten. The chain joins TRBV12-3 or TRBV12-4 to TRBJ1-2; D unresolved. The CDR3 consists of 14 residues. The V gene lost 3 bases and the J gene lost 0 bases, with 8 bases spanning the gap. CDR3 amino acids: CASSLSVPNYGYTF. The CDR3 coding sequence is TGTGCCAGCAGTTTGTCAGTTCCTAACTATGGCTACACCTTC.

The chain uses TRBV7-9 and TRBJ2-1, with D possibly TRBD2 on 7 matching bases. The CDR3 length is 17 residues. The V gene's germline CDR1 is SEHNR and CDR2 FQNEAQ (reference sequence). V shed 4 bases and J shed 5 bases, with 21 bases lying between them. CDR3 sequence (DNA): TGTGCCAGCAGCTCCGCGTATGGGGGGGGCTTAAACAATGAGCAGTTCTTC. Translation: CASSSAYGGGLNNEQFF.

Concerning this clonotype itself: A much larger clone lies a single base off, so this may be a read error. The chain employs TRBV19 and TRBJ2-5; 11 bases agree with TRBD2. Germline values: CDR1 LNHDA, CDR2 SQIVND (reference sequence). The CDR3 consists of 15 residues. The ends lost 6 bases at V and 7 bases at J; junction bases unmatched: 10. Here the CDR3 reads CASSGRLAGIRTQYF. The CDR3 region has the DNA TGTGCCAGTAGCGGCCGACTAGCGGGAATAAGGACCCAGTACTTC.

On this clonotype: Compared with germline, one end of the junction differs, possibly owing to a read error. The rearrangement joins TRBV6-5 to TRBJ2-6; the D gene is possibly TRBD2 (6 bases). CDR1 MNHEY and CDR2 SVGAGI come from the germline V gene. The CDR3 sequence is 16 residues long. CDR3: CASSVGPGGWANVLSF. The CDR3 nucleotides are TGTGCCAGCAGTGTCGGGCCCGGGGGTTGGGCCAACGTCCTGAGTTTC.